Following are 27 T cell receptor beta chains from one sample sequenced in a study of blood T cells in healthy people across ages. It was with a sample-barcoded 5' primer and a J-beta primer mix that a second PCR of roughly 7 to 11 cycles was run. TCRdb re-derived calls from the 5' RACE reads in MiXCR, one entry per CDR3 protein. The table includes 580,000 or so distinct CDR3 sequences, 45% to 55% detected once. The sequenced sample was blood. These TCRs come from a man of 80 years or more in good health.

This chain links TRBV9 with TRBJ1-3; D ambiguous. CDR3 length: 18 residues. Trimming pared 0 bases from V and 0 bases from J, leaving 16 bases between. Germline V lookup: CDR1 SGDLS, CDR2 YYNGEE. The CDR3 loop reads CASSVAPGGQISGNTIYF. For the CDR3, the DNA is TGTGCCAGCAGCGTAGCTCCGGGTGGGCAGATCTCTGGAAACACCATATATTTT. The full variable domain, its missing parts supplied by reference TRBV9 and TRBJ1-3, is DSGVTQTPKHLITATGQRVTLRCSPRSGDLSVYWYQQSLDQGLQFLIQYYNGEERAKGNILERFSAQQFPDLHSELNLSSLELGDSALYFCASSVAPGGQISGNTIYFGEGSWLTVV.

Comment on this clonotype: The CDR3 does not close with the conserved phenylalanine or tryptophan, likely indicating a read error. The chain uses TRBV27 and TRBJ2-3; no definite D call. The V gene's germline CDR1 is MNHEY and CDR2 SMNVEV (reference sequence). CDR3 size: 16 residues. The CDR3 sequence is CVSSPRGAPSTDTQYL. The CDR3 region has the DNA TGTGTCAGCAGTCCGCGTGGAGCGCCGAGCACAGATACGCAGTATCTT.

This chain uses TRBV7-9 with TRBJ1-2; no definite D call. This CDR3 spans 14 amino acids. The ends were cut back, 5 bases at V and 7 bases at J, with 17 bases in the middle. Germline V gene lookup returns CDR1 SEHNR and CDR2 FQNEAQ (reference sequence). CDR3 in DNA: TGTGCCAGCAGCCAGCCGGGTAATGTGCGTGGCTACACCTTC. It encodes CASSQPGNVRGYTF.

This clonotype was observed a few times. V and J are TRBV20-1 and TRBJ2-7, with a weak D call TRBD2 (5 bases). Germline CDR1 is DFQATT and CDR2 is SNEGSKA (reference sequence). CDR3 length equals 13 residues. Trimming pared 2 bases from V and 3 bases from J, leaving 11 bases between. DNA for the CDR3: TGCAGTGCTAGATTCAGCGGTGGCTACGAGCAGTACTTC. Protein product: CSARFSGGYEQYF.

This chain joins TRBV2 and TRBJ2-1; D gene ambiguous. The CDR3 has 12 amino acids. The germline gives CDR1 SNHLY, CDR2 FYNNEI. The V end lost 5 bases, the J end lost 4 bases, and 6 bases lay between the germline ends. This chain's CDR3 is CASSYEYNEQFF. CDR3 DNA sequence: TGTGCCAGCAGTTACGAATACAATGAGCAGTTCTTC.

This clonotype has only a few counts. V gene TRBV7-9 combines with J gene TRBJ2-1; 8 positions match TRBD2. The CDR3 has 13 residues. Germline V gives CDR1 SEHNR, CDR2 FQNEAQ (reference sequence). V shed 6 bases, J shed 6 bases, and the junction held 4 bases outside the gene matches. CDR3 sequence (DNA): TGTGCCAGCAGGTTAAGCGGGGGCAATGAGCAGTTCTTC. Translating gives CASRLSGGNEQFF.

The genes are TRBV6-2 or TRBV6-3 and TRBJ1-1; D is unclear. V shed 5 bases and J shed 0 bases, with 13 bases lying between them. The germline gives CDR1 MNHEY, CDR2 SVGEGT. This CDR3 comprises 15 residues. Here the CDR3 reads CASSPLTLVNTEAFF. CDR3 coding DNA: TGTGCCAGCAGTCCACTCACGTTGGTGAACACTGAAGCTTTCTTT.

A few counts support this clonotype. The V gene is TRBV4-3, the J gene TRBJ1-2; 9 bases map to TRBD1. The CDR3 contains 17 residues. Germline V gene sequence: CDR1 LGHNA, CDR2 YSLEER. With V trimmed by 0 bases and J by 8 bases, 13 bases remained unmatched. The CDR3 here is CASSQDLGTGRPGGYTF. The CDR3 DNA reads TGCGCCAGCAGCCAAGACCTAGGGACAGGGCGCCCCGGGGGCTACACCTTC.

This clonotype was seen a few times. This chain joins TRBV15 and TRBJ2-3, with D unresolved. From germline, CDR1 is LNHNV and CDR2 YYDKDF (reference sequence). V was shortened by 4 bases and J by 5 bases, with 10 bases between the two germline ends. The CDR3 spans 13 residues. CDR3 loop: CATSIERKDTQYF. In DNA form, the CDR3 reads TGTGCCACCAGCATCGAACGCAAAGATACGCAGTATTTT. Combining the CDR3 with reference TRBV15 and TRBJ2-3 gives the whole variable domain DAMVIQNPRYQVTQFGKPVTLSCSQTLNHNVMYWYQQKSSQAPKLLFHYYDKDFNNEADTPDNFQSRRPNTSFCFLDIRSPGLGDTAMYLCATSIERKDTQYFGPGTRLTVL.

This chain links TRBV20-1 with TRBJ2-1; 14 bases agree with TRBD2. CDR1 and CDR2 from the germline V gene are DFQATT and SNEGSKA (reference sequence). V dropped 0 bases and J dropped 10; count of bases not matched to a gene: 8. CDR3 size: 16 residues. CDR3 protein: CSARDPWGLAGEEQFF. As DNA, the CDR3 is TGCAGTGCTAGAGATCCTTGGGGACTAGCGGGAGAAGAGCAGTTCTTC.

The rearrangement uses TRBV20-1 and TRBJ2-1, with 11 bases matching TRBD2. Germline CDR1 and CDR2: DFQATT and SNEGSKA (reference sequence). The ends lost 1 base at V and 5 bases at J; junction bases unmatched: 7. The CDR3 is 16 residues long. The CDR3 DNA is TGCAGTGCTAGAGGCAACGTAGCGGGAGGGGACAATGAGCAGTTCTTC. Protein product: CSARGNVAGGDNEQFF.

This clonotype was observed a few times. The chain carries TRBV29-1 and TRBJ2-5, with D unclear. The CDR3 length is 13 residues. CDR1 and CDR2 (germline): SQVTM, ANQGSEA. The V end lost 6 bases, the J end lost 5 bases, and 16 bases lay between the germline ends. The CDR3 region has the DNA TGCAGCGTCCCTGGTGGGCCGGCGGAGACCCAGTACTTC. It specifies CSVPGGPAETQYF.

This clonotype has a handful of counts. The chain links TRBV7-9 to TRBJ2-5, with a weak D call TRBD2 (6 bases). This CDR3 has 15 residues. Germline CDR1 SEHNR, CDR2 FQNEAQ (reference sequence). Trimming removed 2 bases from V and 4 bases from J, with 14 bases in between. CDR3 DNA sequence: TGTGCCAGCAGCTTAAGCATGCGGGGTTTAGAGACCCAGTACTTC. Its protein product is CASSLSMRGLETQYF.

A remark on this clonotype: Its ends do not fully match the called genes, so a read error is possible. The rearrangement links TRBV10-2 to TRBJ2-3; the match to TRBD2 covers 9 bases. The CDR3 totals 15 residues. Germline V lookup: CDR1 WSHSY, CDR2 SAAADI. DNA of the CDR3: TGCACCAGCAGTCCACTGGGACTAGCTGCAGATACGCAGTATTTT. Translation: CTSSPLGLAADTQYF.

This clonotype has just a few counts. The V gene is TRBV6-5, the J gene TRBJ1-1; 10 bases line up with TRBD1. This CDR3 has 14 amino acids. J lost 6 bases, V lost 8 bases, and 9 bases had no gene match. Per the germline V gene, CDR1 is MNHEY and CDR2 is SVGAGI. The CDR3 nucleotides are TGTGCCAGCGGCCAGGGACAGGGGAGGGCTGAAGCTTTCTTT. Translating it yields CASGQGQGRAEAFF.

The chain carries TRBV30 and TRBJ2-3, with 12 bases that match TRBD2. Looked up from germline, CDR1 is GTSNPN and CDR2 is SVGIG (reference sequence). V was pared by 3 bases and J by 3 bases, with 4 bases of the junction left unmatched. The CDR3 runs 15 residues. The CDR3 spells CAWSRLAGATDTQYF. The CDR3 DNA sequence: TGTGCCTGGAGCCGACTAGCGGGGGCTACAGATACGCAGTATTTT. Supplemented by reference TRBV30 and TRBJ2-3, the full variable domain reads SQTIHQWPATLVQPVGSPLSLECTVEGTSNPNLYWYRQAAGRGLQLLFYSVGIGQISSEVPQNLSASRPQDRQFILSSKKLLLSDSGFYLCAWSRLAGATDTQYFGPGTRLTVL.

CDR3 in DNA: TGTGCCAGCAGCTTAGGGACTAGCGGGACTAAGACCCAGTACTTC. Translated, it gives CASSLGTSGTKTQYF. The chain couples TRBV7-2 to TRBJ2-5; 12 bases agree with TRBD2. This CDR3 comprises 15 residues. Losses at the gene ends were 1 base for V and 6 bases for J; bases not matched to a gene: 3. Germline loops: CDR1 SGHTA, CDR2 FQGNSA. The full variable domain, in which reference TRBV7-2 and TRBJ2-5 provide the parts outside the CDR3, is GAGVSQSPSNKVTEKGKDVELRCDPISGHTALYWYRQSLGQGLEFLIYFQGNSAPDKSGLPSDRFSAERTGGSVSTLTIQRTQQEDSAVYLCASSLGTSGTKTQYFGPGTRLLVL.

This clonotype was seen at least ten times. The chain combines TRBV6-5 with TRBJ2-2, with D unclear. The CDR3 has 13 amino acids. V was trimmed by 3 bases and J by 4 bases, leaving 6 bases between them. Per the germline V gene, CDR1 is MNHEY and CDR2 is SVGAGI. In DNA, the CDR3 is TGTGCCAGCAGTTATGACCCCACCGGGGAGCTGTTTTTT. This sequence encodes CASSYDPTGELFF.

This clonotype came up a few times. CDR3 protein: CASSLIQGAGGYTF. In nucleotides, the CDR3 is TGTGCCAGCAGCCTAATACAGGGGGCGGGCGGCTACACCTTC. The chain has TRBV7-2 and TRBJ1-2; 9 positions agree with TRBD1. CDR3 length: 14 amino acids. Germline CDR1 is SGHTA and CDR2 is FQGNSA. The ends lost 5 bases at V and 8 bases at J; junction bases unmatched: 9.

This clonotype was seen more than once but under ten times. The rearrangement joins TRBV12-3 or TRBV12-4 to TRBJ2-3; D uncertain. This CDR3 is 15 amino acids long. Trimming took 5 bases from V and 0 from J, leaving 12 bases between them. Here the CDR3 reads CASSLNTPSTDTQYF. In DNA, the CDR3 is TGTGCCAGCAGTCTAAATACACCTAGCACAGATACGCAGTATTTT.

This clonotype was picked up one time. The rearrangement joins TRBV30 to TRBJ1-1; D remains ambiguous. Germline loops: CDR1 GTSNPN, CDR2 SVGIG (reference sequence). The length of the CDR3 is 13 residues. CDR3 nucleotide sequence: TGTGCGGCCCTACGCTTCGAGAACACTGAAGCTTTCTTT. As protein: CAALRFENTEAFF.

There are a few counts of this clonotype. The J gene is TRBJ2-5, the V gene TRBV7-9; D possibly matches TRBD1 or TRBD2 (6 bases each). The length of the CDR3 is 15 residues. Per the germline V gene, CDR1 is SEHNR and CDR2 is FQNEAQ (reference sequence). Trimming took 2 bases from V and 3 from J, leaving 13 bases between them. CDR3 residues: CASSLSGALKETQYF. The CDR3 DNA reads TGTGCCAGCAGCTTATCGGGGGCCTTAAAAGAGACCCAGTACTTC. The variable domain in full, completed from reference TRBV7-9 and TRBJ2-5, reads DTGVSQNPRHKITKRGQNVTFRCDPISEHNRLYWYRQTLGQGPEFLTYFQNEAQLEKSRLLSDRFSAERPKGSFSTLEIQRTEQGDSAMYLCASSLSGALKETQYFGPGTRLLVL.

This CDR3 is CSASGGATSSYNEQYF. Written as DNA, the CDR3 is TGCAGTGCTAGCGGGGGGGCGACCAGCTCCTACAATGAGCAGTACTTC. V gene TRBV20-1 combines with J gene TRBJ2-7; 8 positions match TRBD2. This CDR3 is built from 16 residues. V dropped 3 bases and J dropped 7; count of bases not matched to a gene: 17. In germline, CDR1 is DFQATT, CDR2 SNEGSKA (reference sequence).

The rearrangement links TRBV29-1 to TRBJ2-7; TRBD1 aligns across 8 bases. Germline V gene data show CDR1 as SQVTM and CDR2 as ANQGSEA. The CDR3 loop spans 16 amino acids. J gave up 6 bases and V 0 bases, and 13 bases lay outside the gene matches. Written as DNA, the CDR3 is TGCAGCGTTGAAGATGAAACAGGGGGATCGGGCTGCGAGCAGTACTTC. Amino acids: CSVEDETGGSGCEQYF.

The table lists this clonotype with a few counts. This chain joins TRBV5-4 and TRBJ2-1, with D perhaps being TRBD1 or TRBD2 (5 bases each). The CDR3 totals 16 residues. V lost 4 bases, J lost 0 bases, and 14 bases lay in between. In germline, CDR1 is SGHNT, CDR2 YYREEE (reference sequence). The CDR3, as DNA: TGTGCCAGCAGCCTGTATGGGGACCCCTCCTACAATGAGCAGTTCTTC. This sequence encodes CASSLYGDPSYNEQFF.

The V gene is TRBV5-1, the J gene TRBJ1-2; 7 bases align to TRBD1. J lost 6 bases, V lost 3 bases, and 11 bases had no gene match. Germline V gene data show CDR1 as SGHRS and CDR2 as YFSETQ. The CDR3 has 15 residues. The CDR3 loop is CASSSDTGQVDGYTF. The CDR3 DNA is TGCGCCAGCAGCTCCGACACAGGACAGGTCGATGGCTACACCTTC.

The J gene is TRBJ2-4, the V gene TRBV6-5; possible D gene TRBD1, 5 bases. CDR3 size: 17 residues. V lost 0 bases, J lost 9 bases, and 21 bases lay in between. Germline V gives CDR1 MNHEY, CDR2 SVGAGI. The CDR3, as DNA: TGTGCCAGCAGTTACTCGCGGCGCAGGGAAGGGGAAAGCATTCAGTACTTC. Its protein is CASSYSRRREGESIQYF.